The source of this T cell receptor (beta chain) is a study of beta chain features in type 1 diabetes. General study points: In every one of the four CD4+ subsets, TCRB CDR3s were moderately but significantly shorter in Type 1 diabetes patients. Type 1 diabetes patients had fewer VDJ junction insertions and more deletions. For cells with high TCR expression, cDNA sequencing could yield over-representation.

This clone has a count of ten or more. Its antigen remains unknown. The CDR3 is 16 amino acids. Expressed TCRB transcripts were sequenced, since all the RNA that had been isolated was reverse transcribed. Clones were sequenced by immunoSEQ multiplex PCR, and TCRdb holds only the in-frame ones, with some missing. The sample carries roughly 300,000 clones, about 15% recorded once. The material sequenced was central memory CD4+ T cells from blood. This TCR derives from a man aged 25 to 45 in good health. The chain carries TRBV21-1 and TRBJ2-7; TRBD2 was called by the table and not checked on the DNA. TRBV21-1 is a documented pseudogene. The CDR3 DNA reads as TGTGCCACCTTACCCGCCGTGGTAGCGGTAGTCCACGAGCAGTACGTC. Translation gives CATLPAVVAVVHEQYV.